These 32 T cell receptor beta chains share one sample of origin, sequenced in a study of OX40 agonist ivuxolimab in advanced cancers. Data came from immunoSEQ multiplex PCR; TCRdb stores just in-frame clones and leaves some out. The sample consists of about 44,000 clones, roughly 92% of them appearing once. The sample was CD4+ or CD8+ T cells sorted from blood, taken in a trial of the OX40 agonist ivuxolimab. These receptors were collected from an adult with an advanced solid tumor such as melanoma, head and neck, liver or kidney cancer.

This clone came up once. J is TRBJ2-3 and V is TRBV10-2; tentatively, D is TRBD2 (6 bases). Deletions cut 1 base from V and 0 bases from J, with 8 bases between. Germline CDR1 is WSHSY and CDR2 is SAAADI. The CDR3 loop spans 15 amino acids. The chain's CDR3 is CASSELGGSTDTQYF. The CDR3 DNA reads TGCGCCAGCAGTGAGTTGGGGGGAAGCACAGATACGCAGTATTTT.

The chain joins TRBV7-9 to TRBJ1-2; unclear D gene. The CDR3 covers 13 residues. CDR1 SEHNR and CDR2 FQNEAQ come from the germline V gene (reference sequence). V lost 3 bases and J 6 bases, leaving 11 bases between the germline ends. The CDR3 reads CASSFSGHDGYTF. The CDR3 coding sequence is TGTGCCAGCAGCTTTTCGGGCCACGATGGCTACACCTTC.

The rearrangement uses TRBV7-9 and TRBJ1-1; TRBD1 is a possible D gene (6 bases). The V and J ends lost 6 bases and 4 bases respectively, with 18 bases between them. This CDR3 is 15 amino acids long. Germline-derived CDR1 and CDR2 are SEHNR and FQNEAQ (reference sequence). The CDR3 is CASSLPRGGITEAFF. The CDR3 bases are TGTGCCAGCAGTCTTCCGAGAGGGGGTATCACTGAAGCTTTCTTT.

CDR3 coding DNA: TGCAGCGTGGCCCAGGGTCTTTCTCCCTACGAGCAGTACTTC. It encodes CSVAQGLSPYEQYF. The chain couples TRBV29-1 to TRBJ2-7; the D gene is possibly TRBD1 (5 bases). Trimming pared 6 bases from V and 2 bases from J, leaving 17 bases between. The CDR3 length is 14 residues. Germline V gene lookup returns CDR1 SQVTM and CDR2 ANQGSEA.

The chain couples TRBV2 to TRBJ2-1, with D possibly TRBD2 on 5 matching bases. This CDR3 has 15 amino acids. Deletions cut 6 bases from V and 0 bases from J, with 12 bases between. CDR1 is SNHLY, CDR2 FYNNEI, per germline. CDR3 coding DNA: TGTGCCAGCAGAGACTACGAAGACTCCTACAATGAGCAGTTCTTC. This encodes CASRDYEDSYNEQFF.

This sequence joins TRBV10-3 and TRBJ2-7; 8 nucleotides match TRBD1. The CDR3 length is 13 residues. J was trimmed by 3 bases and V by 4 bases; bases with no gene match: 2. Germline values: CDR1 ENHRY, CDR2 SYGVKD. The CDR3 here is CAISVTGGYEQYF. The CDR3 coding sequence is TGTGCCATCAGTGTCACAGGGGGCTACGAGCAGTACTTC.

The CDR3 nucleotides are TGTGCCAGCAGTTCCTCGTTAGGGGGGGGCTACACCTTC. Its translation is CASSSSLGGGYTF. V gene TRBV6-6 combines with J gene TRBJ1-2, with D possibly matching TRBD1 (6 bases). V gave up 4 bases and J gave up 8 bases, with 14 bases separating them. The germline V gene has CDR1 MNHNY and CDR2 SVGAGI (reference sequence). The CDR3 contains 13 residues.

V gene TRBV2 combines with J gene TRBJ2-7; TRBD2 matches 7 bases. This CDR3 region has 12 residues. V shed 8 bases, J shed 3 bases, and the junction held 4 bases outside the gene matches. Germline V lookup: CDR1 SNHLY, CDR2 FYNNEI. The CDR3 nucleotides read TGTGCCAGCGCAGGCGGGAGCTACGAGCAGTACTTC. This encodes CASAGGSYEQYF. The full variable domain, with the rest looked up from reference TRBV2 and TRBJ2-7, is EPEVTQTPSHQVTQMGQEVILRCVPISNHLYFYWYRQILGQKVEFLVSFYNNEISEKSEIFDDQFSVERPDGSNFTLKIRSTKLEDSAMYFCASAGGSYEQYFGPGTRLTVT.

The J gene is TRBJ1-2, the V gene TRBV11-1; tentative D call: TRBD1 (6 bases). The ends were cut back, 3 bases at V and 8 bases at J, with 16 bases in the middle. Looked up from germline, CDR1 is SGHAT and CDR2 is FQDESV (reference sequence). This CDR3 has 14 residues. The CDR3 loop is CASSFGTSSSGYTF. CDR3 nucleotide sequence: TGTGCCAGCAGCTTCGGGACATCCTCATCCGGCTACACCTTC. Using reference TRBV11-1 and TRBJ1-2 for the parts outside the CDR3, the full variable domain is EAEVAQSPRYKITEKSQAVAFWCDPISGHATLYWYRQILGQGPELLVQFQDESVVDDSQLPKDRFSAERLKGVDSTLKIQPAELGDSAMYLCASSFGTSSSGYTFGSGTRLTVV.

This clone was counted only a few times. This chain joins TRBV5-6 and TRBJ1-2; perhaps TRBD1 as D (6 bases). The germline V gene has CDR1 SGHDT and CDR2 YYEEEE. The CDR3 consists of 15 residues. V was trimmed by 4 bases and J by 4 bases, leaving 17 bases between them. The DNA for the CDR3 is TGTGCCAGCAGCCCGGAGGGGAGGGGGTTCTATGGCTACACCTTC. This translates into CASSPEGRGFYGYTF.

V usage is TRBV30 and J usage is TRBJ1-2, with no clear D. Trimming cost V 7 bases and J 3 bases, with 6 bases left between them. The germline V gene has CDR1 GTSNPN and CDR2 SVGIG (reference sequence). CDR3 length: 10 amino acids. The CDR3 reads CAYSDYGYTF. CDR3 DNA sequence: TGTGCCTACAGTGACTATGGCTACACCTTC.

This clone came up a few times. The chain employs TRBV25-1 and TRBJ1-4; unclear D gene. V shed 8 bases and J shed 8 bases, with 9 bases lying between them. This CDR3 region has 11 residues. Germline loops: CDR1 MGHDK, CDR2 SYGVNS. CDR3 sequence (DNA): TGTGCCAGCGGGCGAGGGGAAAAACTGTTTTTT. Residues: CASGRGEKLFF.

CDR3 nucleotide sequence: TGTGCCAGCAGCCATGGACTAGCGGGAGACGAGCAGTACTTC. Translation gives CASSHGLAGDEQYF. The rearrangement links TRBV14 to TRBJ2-7; 13 nucleotides align to TRBD2. The CDR3 contains 14 residues. Trimming removed 3 bases from V and 5 bases from J; junction bases left unmatched: 1. Germline-derived CDR1 and CDR2 are SGHDN and FVKESK.

The CDR3 DNA follows: TGTGCCAGCAGCTTAAGATCGGACGAGCAGTACTTC. Protein: CASSLRSDEQYF. The chain combines TRBV7-9 with TRBJ2-7; D ambiguous. Per the germline V gene, CDR1 is SEHNR and CDR2 is FQNEAQ (reference sequence). V lost 2 bases, J lost 5 bases, and 7 bases lay in between. The CDR3 is made up of 12 amino acids.

The V and J genes are TRBV7-9 and TRBJ2-5; D is possibly TRBD2 (5 bases). The V gene lost 5 bases and the J gene lost 7 bases, with 11 bases spanning the gap. Germline values: CDR1 SEHNR, CDR2 FQNEAQ (reference sequence). The CDR3 extends over 12 amino acids. DNA of the CDR3: TGTGCCAGCAGCCGAGGGTCCGGGACCCAGTACTTC. Amino acid sequence: CASSRGSGTQYF. Together with reference TRBV7-9 and TRBJ2-5, the CDR3 gives the full variable domain: DTGVSQNPRHKITKRGQNVTFRCDPISEHNRLYWYRQTLGQGPEFLTYFQNEAQLEKSRLLSDRFSAERPKGSFSTLEIQRTEQGDSAMYLCASSRGSGTQYFGPGTRLLVL.

The V and J genes are TRBV11-2 and TRBJ2-1; D is undetermined. The germline gives CDR1 SGHAT, CDR2 FQNNGV. The CDR3 consists of 13 residues. V was shortened by 1 base and J by 4 bases, with 5 bases between the two germline ends. In DNA form, the CDR3 reads TGTGCCAGCAGCTTAGTACTGTACAATGAGCAGTTCTTC. Encoded protein: CASSLVLYNEQFF.

The gene calls are TRBV19 and TRBJ1-5; no reliable D call. Germline loops: CDR1 LNHDA, CDR2 SQIVND (reference sequence). The CDR3 is 15 residues long. V lost 7 bases to trimming and J lost 0 bases, with 13 bases between them. CDR3 sequence (DNA): TGTGCCAGTAAATTGAGGGAAGATAGCAATCAGCCCCAGCATTTT. As protein: CASKLREDSNQPQHF.

This chain links TRBV5-6 with TRBJ2-7, with 7 bases matching TRBD2. Germline V gives CDR1 SGHDT, CDR2 YYEEEE. V gave up 5 bases and J gave up 7 bases; unmatched junction bases: 18. The CDR3 runs to 16 residues. CDR3 sequence reads: CASSLNYEAGSKEQYF. CDR3 DNA sequence: TGTGCCAGCAGTCTCAACTACGAAGCGGGGTCGAAAGAGCAGTACTTC.

The V and J genes are TRBV7-8 and TRBJ2-7, with TRBD2 matching over 15 bases. The junction had 11 bases not matched to a gene; V was cut back by 5 bases and J by 6 bases. CDR3 size: 17 residues. From germline, CDR1 is SGHVS and CDR2 FQNEAQ. CDR3 sequence reads: CASSPGLAGGPWGEQYF. For the CDR3, the DNA is TGTGCCAGCAGCCCAGGACTAGCGGGAGGGCCTTGGGGCGAGCAGTACTTC.

The chain combines TRBV15 with TRBJ1-4, with TRBD1 matching over 8 bases. Germline CDR1 and CDR2: LNHNV and YYDKDF (reference sequence). V trimming: 5 bases; J trimming: 4 bases; junction bases outside the gene matches: 12. This CDR3 contains 17 residues. The CDR3 DNA reads as TGTGCCACCAGCGAGACAGGGGCTTGGGTCGGTAATGAAAAACTGTTTTTT. It specifies CATSETGAWVGNEKLFF. Full variable domain (outside the CDR3, taken from reference TRBV15 and TRBJ1-4): DAMVIQNPRYQVTQFGKPVTLSCSQTLNHNVMYWYQQKSSQAPKLLFHYYDKDFNNEADTPDNFQSRRPNTSFCFLDIRSPGLGDTAMYLCATSETGAWVGNEKLFFGSGTQLSVL.

The chain couples TRBV21-1 to TRBJ1-4; no check of the table's D call, TRBD1, against the DNA was made. TRBV21-1 is marked as a pseudogene. The CDR3 has 17 amino acids. The CDR3 reads CASSKKAGRQGCEKLFF. CDR3 sequence (DNA): TGTGCCAGCAGCAAAAAAGCGGGTCGACAGGGTTGCGAAAAACTGTTTTTT.

The J gene is TRBJ2-5, the V gene TRBV13, with 7 bases aligning to TRBD2. Germline V gene sequence: CDR1 PRHDT, CDR2 FYEKMQ (reference sequence). This CDR3 region has 17 residues. V lost 5 bases and J lost 2; bases outside the gene matches: 14. CDR3: CASSPYSIAGKQETQYF. The CDR3 region has the DNA TGTGCCAGCAGCCCCTACTCGATAGCGGGTAAACAAGAGACCCAGTACTTC.

The CDR3 DNA follows: TGTGCTAGTGGCTCCGACAGCGCGAACACCGGGGAGCTGTTTTTT. Translated, it gives CASGSDSANTGELFF. The chain recombines TRBV12-5 with TRBJ2-2; D perhaps matches TRBD1 (5 bases). Looked up from germline, CDR1 is LGHNT and CDR2 is FRNRAP. CDR3 size: 15 residues. Trimming shortened V by 6 bases and J by 0 bases, and 11 bases separated the two germline ends.

The chain combines TRBV4-1 with TRBJ2-3, with 14 positions matching TRBD2. CDR3 length: 15 residues. Germline-derived CDR1 and CDR2 are MGHRA and YSYEKL. Unmatched junction bases numbered 2, after V lost 3 bases and J lost 6 bases. The CDR3 reads CASSQGLAGVDTQYF. The DNA of the CDR3 is TGCGCCAGCAGCCAGGGACTAGCGGGAGTGGATACGCAGTATTTT.

This clone was seen just once. V and J are TRBV10-1 and TRBJ2-7; 7 bases fit TRBD1. The V and J ends lost 4 bases and 4 bases, in that order; junction bases with no gene match: 4. This CDR3 spans 13 amino acids. CDR1 is WNHNN and CDR2 is SYGVQD in the germline V gene (reference sequence). Written as DNA, the CDR3 is TGCGCCAGCAGTGCCAGACAGGGTTACGAGCAGTACTTC. It specifies CASSARQGYEQYF.

The chain employs TRBV7-9 and TRBJ2-5, with D perhaps TRBD2 (5 bases). Deletions cut 5 bases from V and 1 base from J, with 11 bases between. The germline gives CDR1 SEHNR, CDR2 FQNEAQ (reference sequence). The CDR3 is 14 amino acids. The CDR3 sequence is CASSPSLVQETQYF. The CDR3 nucleotides read TGTGCCAGCAGCCCCTCACTAGTCCAAGAGACCCAGTACTTC.

The genes are TRBV5-1 and TRBJ1-1, with no clear D. This CDR3 comprises 14 residues. Germline V lookup: CDR1 SGHRS, CDR2 YFSETQ. V was clipped by 0 bases and J by 0 bases, with 6 bases between them. CDR3 in amino acids: CASSLGDMNTEAFF. The CDR3, as DNA: TGCGCCAGCAGCTTGGGAGACATGAACACTGAAGCTTTCTTT.

CDR3 in amino acids: CATEPGGTNTGELFF. The CDR3 bases are TGTGCGACTGAGCCAGGGGGCACGAACACCGGGGAGCTGTTTTTT. The chain joins TRBV5-6 to TRBJ2-2; TRBD1 aligns across 8 bases. The germline V gene encodes CDR1 SGHDT and CDR2 YYEEEE. The CDR3 spans 15 residues.

This chain uses TRBV28 with TRBJ2-5; D is possibly TRBD1 (6 bases). This CDR3 contains 16 residues. Trimming took off 5 bases at V and 3 bases at J, with 19 bases between the two ends. Looked up from germline, CDR1 is MDHEN and CDR2 is SYDVKM. CDR3 region: CASSGLQGRSEETQYF. In DNA form, the CDR3 reads TGTGCCAGCAGTGGCCTCCAGGGGCGCTCTGAAGAGACCCAGTACTTC. Drawing the rest from reference TRBV28 and TRBJ2-5, the complete variable domain is DVKVTQSSRYLVKRTGEKVFLECVQDMDHENMFWYRQDPGLGLRLIYFSYDVKMKEKGDIPEGYSVSREKKERFSLILESASTNQTSMYLCASSGLQGRSEETQYFGPGTRLLVL.

V usage is TRBV19 and J usage is TRBJ1-2, with 7 bases that match TRBD1. Trimming removed 3 bases from V and 2 bases from J; junction bases left unmatched: 0. The CDR3 runs to 13 residues. Germline loops: CDR1 LNHDA, CDR2 SQIVND (reference sequence). CDR3 protein: CASSMTGNYGYTF. The CDR3 DNA reads as TGTGCCAGTAGTATGACAGGGAACTATGGCTACACCTTC.

The CDR3 sequence is CSVQEGLNTGELFF. CDR3 nucleotides: TGCAGCGTCCAAGAGGGCCTGAACACCGGGGAGCTGTTTTTT. This rearrangement joins TRBV29-1 to TRBJ2-2; a possible D gene is TRBD2 (5 bases). The length of the CDR3 is 14 residues. Germline lookup yields CDR1 SQVTM and CDR2 ANQGSEA. Trimming took 6 bases from V and 1 from J, leaving 12 bases between them.

This chain joins TRBV5-5 and TRBJ2-2; tentative D call: TRBD1 (5 bases). In germline, CDR1 is SGHKS, CDR2 YYEKEE (reference sequence). The CDR3 has 16 residues. V was pared by 4 bases and J by 2 bases, with 15 bases between. CDR3 loop: CASSEGAWINTGELFF. The CDR3 coding sequence is TGTGCCAGCAGCGAAGGGGCCTGGATAAACACCGGGGAGCTGTTTTTT.